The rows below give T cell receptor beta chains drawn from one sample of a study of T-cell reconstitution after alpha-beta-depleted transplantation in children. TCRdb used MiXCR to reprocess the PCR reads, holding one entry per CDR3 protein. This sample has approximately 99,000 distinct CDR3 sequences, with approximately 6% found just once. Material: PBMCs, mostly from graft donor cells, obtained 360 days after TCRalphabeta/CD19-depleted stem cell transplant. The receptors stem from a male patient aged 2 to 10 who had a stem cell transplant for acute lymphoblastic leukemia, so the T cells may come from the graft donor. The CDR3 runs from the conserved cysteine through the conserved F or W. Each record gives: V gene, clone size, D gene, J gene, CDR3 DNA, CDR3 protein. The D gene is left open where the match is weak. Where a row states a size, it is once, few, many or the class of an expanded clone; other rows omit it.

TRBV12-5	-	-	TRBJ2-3	TGTGCTAGTGTTTCCCCAGGGCAAGATACGCAGTATTTT	CASVSPGQDTQYF
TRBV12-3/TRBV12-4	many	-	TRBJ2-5	TGTGCCAGCAGCCGCGGACAAGGCGGGGTTAAGACCCAGTACTTC	CASSRGQGGVKTQYF
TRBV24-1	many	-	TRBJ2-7	TGTGCCACCAGTGAAGTAGGAGCTTACGAGCAGTACTTC	CATSEVGAYEQYF
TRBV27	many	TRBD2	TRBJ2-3	TGTGCCAGCAGCCTGGGACTAGGGGACACAGATACGCAGTATTTT	CASSLGLGDTDTQYF
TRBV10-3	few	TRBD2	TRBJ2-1	TGTGCCATCCCAAAGCATGCGGGAGGGCCTGGGAATGAGCAGTTCTTC	CAIPKHAGGPGNEQFF
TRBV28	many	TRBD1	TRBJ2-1	TGTGCCAGCTCCGGGACAGGGAATTTTGTAAATGAGCAGTTCTTC	CASSGTGNFVNEQFF
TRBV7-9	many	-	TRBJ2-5	TGTGCCAGCTCCTTGGGGGCGCGTGAGACCCAGTACTTC	CASSLGARETQYF
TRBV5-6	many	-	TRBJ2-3	TGTGCCAGCAGCTTGGACTGGCCCAGGGACACAGATACGCAGTATTTT	CASSLDWPRDTDTQYF
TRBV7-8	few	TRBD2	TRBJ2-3	TGTGCCAGCAGCTATTCTAGCGGGGGGAGGACAGATACGCAGTATTTT	CASSYSSGGRTDTQYF
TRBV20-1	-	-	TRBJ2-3	TGCAGTGCTAGCCGGGGGGCTGTTTACACAGATACGCAGTATTTT	CSASRGAVYTDTQYF
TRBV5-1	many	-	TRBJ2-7	TGCGCCAGCAGACTCAGGGACCACGAGCAGTACTTC	CASRLRDHEQYF
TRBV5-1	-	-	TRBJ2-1	TGCGCCAGCAGCTTGGCCTCAGGGGGAGGGCCGGGGAATGAGCAGTTCTTC	CASSLASGGGPGNEQFF
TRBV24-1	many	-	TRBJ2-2	TGTGCCACCAGTGATTTATCAGGAACCGGGGAGCTGTTTTTT	CATSDLSGTGELFF
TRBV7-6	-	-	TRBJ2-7	TGTGCCAGCAGTTGGCGGTTCTCCTACGAGCAGTACTTC	CASSWRFSYEQYF
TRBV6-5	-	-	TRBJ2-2	TGTGCCAGCAGTTACTCGATTTCCCCAACCGGGGAGCTGTTTTTT	CASSYSISPTGELFF
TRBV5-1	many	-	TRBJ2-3	TGCGCCAGCAGCTTGGGGGGGCGGGGGACAGATACGCAGTATTTT	CASSLGGRGTDTQYF
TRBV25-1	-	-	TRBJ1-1	TGTGCCAGCAGTTCGGGGGAGATCACTGAAGCTTTCTTT	CASSSGEITEAFF
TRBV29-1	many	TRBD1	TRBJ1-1	TGCAGCGGGGGACAGGGAGACACTGAAGCTTTCTTT	CSGGQGDTEAFF
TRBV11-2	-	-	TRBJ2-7	TGTGCCAGCACCCCCGGAGGGCCGGTCCACGAGCAGTACTTC	CASTPGGPVHEQYF
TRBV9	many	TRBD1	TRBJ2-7	TGTGCCAGCAGCCCAGACAGGGGCTTTGGCGAGCAGTACTTC	CASSPDRGFGEQYF
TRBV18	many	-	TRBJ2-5	TGTGCCAGCTCACCAAGCCTGGGGTCCCCCCTCCAAGAGACCCAGTACTTC	CASSPSLGSPLQETQYF
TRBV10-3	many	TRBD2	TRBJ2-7	TGTGCCACCCTGGGGGGAAGCGGGAGTTCCTACGAGCAGTACTTC	CATLGGSGSSYEQYF
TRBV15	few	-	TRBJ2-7	TGTGCCACCAGCAGAGCGGGCGGTCTGGACGAGCAGTACTTC	CATSRAGGLDEQYF
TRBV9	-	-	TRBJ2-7	TGTGCCAGCAGCGTAGCGGACAGAACCTACGAGCAGTACTTC	CASSVADRTYEQYF
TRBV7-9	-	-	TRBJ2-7	TGTGCCAGCAGCTTGCCGGGGGCCTCCTACGAGCAGTACTTC	CASSLPGASYEQYF
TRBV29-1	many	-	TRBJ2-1	TGCAGCGCCGATTTGATCCAACGCTCCTACAATGAGCAGTTCTTC	CSADLIQRSYNEQFF
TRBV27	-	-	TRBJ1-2	TGTGCCAGCAGGCGGGAAGCTAACTATGGCTACACCTTC	CASRREANYGYTF
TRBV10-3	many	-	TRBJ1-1	TGTGCCATCAGGGAGGGGAACACTGAAGCTTTCTTT	CAIREGNTEAFF
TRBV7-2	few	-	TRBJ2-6	TGTGCCAGCAGCTCGAAGTCTTTTGGGGCCAACGTCCTGACTTTC	CASSSKSFGANVLTF
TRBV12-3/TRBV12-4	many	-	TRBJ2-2	TGTGCCAGCACTGAACACCCAAACACCGGGGAGCTGTTTTTT	CASTEHPNTGELFF
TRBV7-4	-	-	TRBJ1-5	TGTGCCAGCCGGGCTGGCGGTTACAATCAGCCCCAGCATTTT	CASRAGGYNQPQHF
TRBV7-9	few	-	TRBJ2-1	TGTGCCAGCAGCACCCCGACAGGAAACAATGAGCAGTTCTTC	CASSTPTGNNEQFF
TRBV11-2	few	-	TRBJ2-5	TGTGCCAGCAGCTTGGGGCGGGGAGAGACCCAGTACTTC	CASSLGRGETQYF
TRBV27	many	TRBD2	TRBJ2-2	TGTGCCAGCAGGCGACTAGCGGACACCGGGGAGCTGTTTTTT	CASRRLADTGELFF
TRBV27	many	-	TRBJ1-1	TGTGCCAGCAGCTTCGGACTCAAAGCTTTCTTT	CASSFGLKAFF
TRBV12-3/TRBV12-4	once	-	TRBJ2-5	TGTGCCAGCAGTTTAGAGGGACGCCCCCGGGAGACCCAGTACTTC	CASSLEGRPRETQYF
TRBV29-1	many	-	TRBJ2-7	TGCAGCGTTGAAATTCTACGGACGGGGGTCTCCTACGAGCAGTACTTC	CSVEILRTGVSYEQYF
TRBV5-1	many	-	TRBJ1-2	TGCGCCAGCAGCATCGGGACAATGCCTCATGGCTACACCTTC	CASSIGTMPHGYTF
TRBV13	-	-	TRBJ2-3	TGTGCCAGCAGCTTAGAACTAGCCCTTGATACGCAGTATTTT	CASSLELALDTQYF
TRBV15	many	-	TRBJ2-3	TGTGCCACCAGCAGATCCAATGCGTTACCAGATACGCAGTATTTT	CATSRSNALPDTQYF
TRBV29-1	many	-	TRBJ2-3	TGCAGCGTCCTAAGCACAGATACGCAGTATTTT	CSVLSTDTQYF
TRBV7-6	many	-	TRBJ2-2	TGTGCCAGCAGCTTGAACACCGGGGAGCTGTTTTTT	CASSLNTGELFF
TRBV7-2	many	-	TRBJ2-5	TGTGCCAGCAGTCGTTACCGGGCCGGACAAGAGACCCAGTACTTC	CASSRYRAGQETQYF
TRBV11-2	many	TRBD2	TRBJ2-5	TGTGCCAGCAGCTTAGTACTAGCGCGTCAAGAGACCCAGTACTTC	CASSLVLARQETQYF
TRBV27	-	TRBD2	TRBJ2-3	TGTGCCAGCAGTTCGGATAGGCTAGCGGGAGCTCGGACAGATACGCAGTATTTT	CASSSDRLAGARTDTQYF
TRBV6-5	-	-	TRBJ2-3	TGTGCCAGCAGTTACAGGGAATTGTGGACGCAGTATTTT	CASSYRELWTQYF
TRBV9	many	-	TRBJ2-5	TGTGCCACTGCGCGGGACGGGGGAGAGACCCAGTACTTC	CATARDGGETQYF
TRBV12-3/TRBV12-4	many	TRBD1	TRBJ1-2	TGTGCCAGCAGTCAGGGGGCGGGGGGCTACACCTTC	CASSQGAGGYTF
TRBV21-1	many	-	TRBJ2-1	TGTGCCAGCGGAGAGGGCGAGAATGAGCAGTTCTTC	CASGEGENEQFF
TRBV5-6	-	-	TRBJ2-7	TGTGCCAGCAGCTGGTCAGGGTCCTACGAGCAGTACTTC	CASSWSGSYEQYF
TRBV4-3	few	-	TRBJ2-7	TGCGCCAGCAGCCAAGCGTGGGGGCCCGGCGGGGGACCTTCCTACGAGCAGTACTTC	CASSQAWGPGGGPSYEQYF
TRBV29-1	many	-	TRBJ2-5	TGCAGCGTCCTCGGGGGGCCGTACCAAGAGACCCAGTACTTC	CSVLGGPYQETQYF
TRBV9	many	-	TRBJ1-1	TGTGCCAGCAGTTCTGGGGGAAGCACTGAAGCTTTCTTT	CASSSGGSTEAFF
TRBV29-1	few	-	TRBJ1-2	TGCAGCGTTGAGGGTTATCTCGACCCTGGCTACACCTTC	CSVEGYLDPGYTF
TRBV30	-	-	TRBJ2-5	TGTGCCTGGAGTGAAGGGTATGAGGAGACCCAGTACTTC	CAWSEGYEETQYF
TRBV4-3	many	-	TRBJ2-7	TGCGCCAGCAGCCTCAAGACCCCGGGGGCCTACGAGCAGTACTTC	CASSLKTPGAYEQYF
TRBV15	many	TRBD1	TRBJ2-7	TGTGCCACCAGCCTTACTCGACAGGGCCACGAGCAGTACTTC	CATSLTRQGHEQYF